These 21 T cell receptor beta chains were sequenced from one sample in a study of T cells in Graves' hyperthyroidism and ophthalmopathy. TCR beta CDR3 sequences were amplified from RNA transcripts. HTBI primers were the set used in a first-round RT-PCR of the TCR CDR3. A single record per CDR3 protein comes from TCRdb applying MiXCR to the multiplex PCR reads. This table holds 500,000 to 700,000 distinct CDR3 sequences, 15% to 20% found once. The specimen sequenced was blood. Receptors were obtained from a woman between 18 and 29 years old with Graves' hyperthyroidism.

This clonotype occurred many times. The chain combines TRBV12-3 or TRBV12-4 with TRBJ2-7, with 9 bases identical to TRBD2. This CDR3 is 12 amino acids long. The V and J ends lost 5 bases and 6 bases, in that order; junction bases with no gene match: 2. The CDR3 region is CASSLTSGEQYF. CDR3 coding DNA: TGTGCCAGCAGTCTGACTAGCGGCGAGCAGTACTTC.

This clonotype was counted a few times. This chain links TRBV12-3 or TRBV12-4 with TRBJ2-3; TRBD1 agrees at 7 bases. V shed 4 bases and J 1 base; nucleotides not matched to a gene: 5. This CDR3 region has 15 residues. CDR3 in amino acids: CASSSIDRGTDTQYF. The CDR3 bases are TGTGCCAGCAGTTCTATCGACAGGGGCACAGATACGCAGTATTTT.

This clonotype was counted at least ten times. The CDR3 sequence: CASSLGGFTDTQYF. The CDR3 region has the DNA TGTGCCAGCAGTTTAGGCGGATTCACAGATACGCAGTATTTT. The chain recombines TRBV27 with TRBJ2-3; D not certain. CDR1 is MNHEY and CDR2 is SMNVEV in the germline V gene (reference sequence). The CDR3 is 14 amino acids. Trimming removed 2 bases at V and 2 bases at J, with 8 bases between.

The CDR3 DNA sequence: TGTGCCACCAGCAGAGCCACCGGGGCATCACCCCTCCACTTT. Encoded protein: CATSRATGASPLHF. The rearrangement uses TRBV15 and TRBJ1-6; D may be TRBD1 (5 bases). The CDR3 has 14 residues. Trimming stripped 1 base from V and 10 bases from J, with 11 bases between. Germline CDR1 is LNHNV and CDR2 is YYDKDF (reference sequence).

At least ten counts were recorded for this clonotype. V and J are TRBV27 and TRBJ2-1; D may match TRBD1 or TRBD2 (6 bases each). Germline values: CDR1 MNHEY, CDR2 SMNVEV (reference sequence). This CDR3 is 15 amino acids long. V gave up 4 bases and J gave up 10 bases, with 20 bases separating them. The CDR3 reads CASSSISGAAGEQFF. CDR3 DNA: TGTGCCAGCAGTTCTATATCGGGGGCGGCGGGGGAGCAGTTCTTC.

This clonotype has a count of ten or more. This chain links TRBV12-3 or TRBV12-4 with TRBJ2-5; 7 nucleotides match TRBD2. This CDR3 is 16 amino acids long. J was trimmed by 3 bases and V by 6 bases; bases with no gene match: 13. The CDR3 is CASSPTGGSAEETQYF. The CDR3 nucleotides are TGTGCCAGCAGCCCCACGGGCGGGAGTGCGGAAGAGACCCAGTACTTC.

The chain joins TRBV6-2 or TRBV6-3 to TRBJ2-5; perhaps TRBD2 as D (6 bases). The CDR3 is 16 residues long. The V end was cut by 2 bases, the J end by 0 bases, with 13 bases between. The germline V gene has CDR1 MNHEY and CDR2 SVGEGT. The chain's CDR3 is CASSYAFAGYQETQYF. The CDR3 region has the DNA TGTGCCAGCAGTTACGCCTTTGCGGGATACCAAGAGACCCAGTACTTC.

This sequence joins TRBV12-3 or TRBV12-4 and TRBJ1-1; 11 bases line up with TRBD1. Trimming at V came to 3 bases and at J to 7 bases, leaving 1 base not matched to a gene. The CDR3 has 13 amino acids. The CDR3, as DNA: TGTGCCAGCAGTTTTGGGACAGGGGGTGAAGCTTTCTTT. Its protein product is CASSFGTGGEAFF.

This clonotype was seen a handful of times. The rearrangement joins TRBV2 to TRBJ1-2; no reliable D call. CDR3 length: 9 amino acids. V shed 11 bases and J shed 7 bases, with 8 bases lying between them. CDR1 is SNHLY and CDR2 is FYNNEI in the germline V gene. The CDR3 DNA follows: TGTGCCGCCCCCCTTGGCTACACCTTC. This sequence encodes CAAPLGYTF.

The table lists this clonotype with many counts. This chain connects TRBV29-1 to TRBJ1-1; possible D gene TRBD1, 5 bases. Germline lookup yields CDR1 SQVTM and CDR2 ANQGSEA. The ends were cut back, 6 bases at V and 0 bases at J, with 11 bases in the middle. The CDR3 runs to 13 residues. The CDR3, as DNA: TGCAGCGTCGTGGGGGGAATGAACACTGAAGCTTTCTTT. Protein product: CSVVGGMNTEAFF.

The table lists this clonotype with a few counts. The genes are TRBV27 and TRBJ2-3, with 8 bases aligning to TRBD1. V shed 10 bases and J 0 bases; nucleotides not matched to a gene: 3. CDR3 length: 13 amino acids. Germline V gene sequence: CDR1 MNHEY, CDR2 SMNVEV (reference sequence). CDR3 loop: CATTGGSTDTQYF. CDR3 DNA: TGTGCCACTACAGGGGGTAGCACAGATACGCAGTATTTT.

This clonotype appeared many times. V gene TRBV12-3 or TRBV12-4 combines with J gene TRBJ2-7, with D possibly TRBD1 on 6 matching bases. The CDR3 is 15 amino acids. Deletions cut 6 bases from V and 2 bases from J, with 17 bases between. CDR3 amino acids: CASSHKQGVAYEQYF. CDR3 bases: TGTGCCAGCAGCCACAAACAGGGAGTGGCCTACGAGCAGTACTTC.

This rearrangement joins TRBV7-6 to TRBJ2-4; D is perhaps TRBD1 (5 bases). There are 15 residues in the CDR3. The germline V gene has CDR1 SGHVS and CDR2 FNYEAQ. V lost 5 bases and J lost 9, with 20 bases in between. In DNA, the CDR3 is TGTGCCAGCAGCCTTAGGGATTTAGCTGACAGCATTCAGTACTTC. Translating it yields CASSLRDLADSIQYF.

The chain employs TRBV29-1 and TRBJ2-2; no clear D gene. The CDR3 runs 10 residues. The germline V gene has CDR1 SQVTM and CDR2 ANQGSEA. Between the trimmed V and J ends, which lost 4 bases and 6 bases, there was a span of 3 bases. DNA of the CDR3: TGCAGCGTTGGCTCCGGGGAGCTGTTTTTT. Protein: CSVGSGELFF.

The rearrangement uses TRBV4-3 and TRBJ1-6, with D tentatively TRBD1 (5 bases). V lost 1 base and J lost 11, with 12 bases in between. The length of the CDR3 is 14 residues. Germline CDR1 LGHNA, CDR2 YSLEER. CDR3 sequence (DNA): TGCGCCAGCAGCCAAGCCCTCGGGGGAACACCCCTCCACTTT. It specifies CASSQALGGTPLHF.

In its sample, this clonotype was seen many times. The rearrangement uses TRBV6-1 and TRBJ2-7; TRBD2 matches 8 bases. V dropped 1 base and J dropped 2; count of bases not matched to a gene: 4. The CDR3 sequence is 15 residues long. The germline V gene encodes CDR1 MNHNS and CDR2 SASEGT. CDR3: CASSEDAGGPYEQYF. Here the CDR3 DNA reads TGTGCCAGCAGTGAAGACGCGGGGGGTCCCTACGAGCAGTACTTC.

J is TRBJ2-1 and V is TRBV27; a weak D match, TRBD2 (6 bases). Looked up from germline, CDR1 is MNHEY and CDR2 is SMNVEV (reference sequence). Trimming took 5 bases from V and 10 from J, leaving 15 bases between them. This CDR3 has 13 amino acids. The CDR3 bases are TGTGCCAGCAGTGTGACTAGGGCAAGGGAGCAGTTCTTC. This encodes CASSVTRAREQFF.

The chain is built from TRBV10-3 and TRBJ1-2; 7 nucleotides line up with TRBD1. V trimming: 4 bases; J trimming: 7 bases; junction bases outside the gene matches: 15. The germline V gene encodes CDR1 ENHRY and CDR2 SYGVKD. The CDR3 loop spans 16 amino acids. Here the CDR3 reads CAISGRQGAPRSGYTF. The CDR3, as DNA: TGTGCCATCAGTGGCCGACAGGGAGCCCCAAGGAGTGGCTACACCTTC.

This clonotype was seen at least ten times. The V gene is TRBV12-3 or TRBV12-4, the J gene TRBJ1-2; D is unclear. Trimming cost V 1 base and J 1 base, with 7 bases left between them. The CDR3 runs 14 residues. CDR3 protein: CASSLGGVNYGYTF. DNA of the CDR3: TGTGCCAGCAGTTTAGGAGGAGTTAACTATGGCTACACCTTC.

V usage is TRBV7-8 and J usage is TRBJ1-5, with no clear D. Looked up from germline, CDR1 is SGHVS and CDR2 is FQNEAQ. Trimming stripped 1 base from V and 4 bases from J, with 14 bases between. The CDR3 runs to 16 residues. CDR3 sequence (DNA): TGTGCCAGCAGCTTAGATTGGAGGATTCGGAATCAGCCCCAGCATTTT. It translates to CASSLDWRIRNQPQHF.

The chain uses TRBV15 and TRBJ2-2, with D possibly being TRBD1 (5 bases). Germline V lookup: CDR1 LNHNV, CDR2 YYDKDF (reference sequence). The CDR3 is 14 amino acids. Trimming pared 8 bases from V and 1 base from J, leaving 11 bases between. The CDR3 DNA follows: TGTGCCACCGGCTCTAGGGGGAACACCGGGGAGCTGTTTTTT. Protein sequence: CATGSRGNTGELFF. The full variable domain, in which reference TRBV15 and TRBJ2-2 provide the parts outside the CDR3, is DAMVIQNPRYQVTQFGKPVTLSCSQTLNHNVMYWYQQKSSQAPKLLFHYYDKDFNNEADTPDNFQSRRPNTSFCFLDIRSPGLGDTAMYLCATGSRGNTGELFFGEGSRLTVL.